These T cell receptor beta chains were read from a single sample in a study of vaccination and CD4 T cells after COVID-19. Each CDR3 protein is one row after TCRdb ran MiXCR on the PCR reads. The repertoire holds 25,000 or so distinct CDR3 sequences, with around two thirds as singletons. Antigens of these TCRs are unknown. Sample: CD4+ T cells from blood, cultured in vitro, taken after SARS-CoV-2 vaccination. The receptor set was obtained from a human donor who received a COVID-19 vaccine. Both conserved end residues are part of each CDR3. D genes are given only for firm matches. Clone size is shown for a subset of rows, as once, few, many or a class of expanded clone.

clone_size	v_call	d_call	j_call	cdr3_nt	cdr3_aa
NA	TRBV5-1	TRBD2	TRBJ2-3	TGCGCCAGCAGCCCCGGACTAGCGGGGGGCACAGATACGCAGTATTTT	CASSPGLAGGTDTQYF
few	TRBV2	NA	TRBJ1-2	TGTGCCAGCAGTGGCTGGCAGTACTATGGCTACACCTTC	CASSGWQYYGYTF
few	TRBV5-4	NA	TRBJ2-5	TGTGCCAGCAGCTTGGTGGGACGGGAACAAGAGACCCAGTACTTC	CASSLVGREQETQYF
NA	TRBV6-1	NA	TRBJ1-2	TGTGCCAGCAGTACCAGGGGCGCCTACACCTTC	CASSTRGAYTF
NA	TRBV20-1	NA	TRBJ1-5	TGCAGTGCTAGAGAGGTCCAGGGGAGGAATCAGCCCCAGCATTTT	CSAREVQGRNQPQHF
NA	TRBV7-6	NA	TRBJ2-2	TGTGCCAGCAGCTTACGCACAGGGTATAACACCGGGGAGCTGTTTTTT	CASSLRTGYNTGELFF
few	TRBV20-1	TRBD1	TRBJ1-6	TGCAGTGCCCCGGGACAGGGAGATTCACCCCTCCACTTT	CSAPGQGDSPLHF
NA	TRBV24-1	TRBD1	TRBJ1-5	TGTGCCACCAGTGATTTGAGGGGACAGGGGGGGTGCCAGCCCCAGCATTTT	CATSDLRGQGGCQPQHF
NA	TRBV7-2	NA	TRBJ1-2	TGTGCCAGCAGCCTCCTGGGGGGGAATGGCTACACCTTC	CASSLLGGNGYTF
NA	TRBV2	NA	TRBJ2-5	TGTGCCAGCAGTGTAAACTCCCAAGAGACCCAGTACTTC	CASSVNSQETQYF
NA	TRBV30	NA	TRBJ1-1	TGTGCCTGGAGCTGGGCAGCGAACACTGAAGCTTTCTTT	CAWSWAANTEAFF
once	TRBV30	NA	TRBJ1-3	TGTGCCTGGAGCCGGGACACTGGAAACACCATATATTTT	CAWSRDTGNTIYF
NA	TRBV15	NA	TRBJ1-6	TGTGCCACCAGCAGAGATTTCGGGTCACCCCTCCACTTT	CATSRDFGSPLHF
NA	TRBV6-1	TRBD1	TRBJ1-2	TGTGCCAGCAGGATGCCGGGACAGGGGGTCGACTATGGCTACACCTTC	CASRMPGQGVDYGYTF
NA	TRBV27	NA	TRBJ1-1	TGTGCCAGCAGTTTATGGGGCGGGGTGAACACTGAAGCTTTCTTT	CASSLWGGVNTEAFF
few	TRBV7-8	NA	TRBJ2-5	TGTGCCAGCAGCTTAGAACTGCAAGAGACCCAGTACTTC	CASSLELQETQYF
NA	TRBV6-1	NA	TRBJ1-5	TGTGCCAGTACAGGGTTATACAATCAGCCCCAGCATTTT	CASTGLYNQPQHF
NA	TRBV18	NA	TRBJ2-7	TGTGCCAGCTCACAATCAGCTAAGTCCTACGAGCAGTACTTC	CASSQSAKSYEQYF
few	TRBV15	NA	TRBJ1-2	TGTGCCACCAGCAGAGATTTTAGCAGGGACTATGGCTACACCTTC	CATSRDFSRDYGYTF
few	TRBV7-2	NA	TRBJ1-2	TGTGCCAGCAGCTTAGCGGGGGCAGGAATCTATGGCTACACCTTC	CASSLAGAGIYGYTF
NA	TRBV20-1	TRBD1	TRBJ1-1	TGCAGTACAGGGGGCACTGAAGCTTTCTTT	CSTGGTEAFF
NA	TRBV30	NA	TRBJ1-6	TGTGCCTGGAGTGTACTGGACCAGGGCGATTCACCCCTCCACTTT	CAWSVLDQGDSPLHF
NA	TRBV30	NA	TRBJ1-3	TGTGCCTGGAAGTCCAACATCCCTGGAAACACCATATATTTT	CAWKSNIPGNTIYF
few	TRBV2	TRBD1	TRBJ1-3	TGTGCCAGCAGTAGGCAGGGGGCCGCTGGAAACACCATATATTTT	CASSRQGAAGNTIYF
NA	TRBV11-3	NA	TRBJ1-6	TGTGCCAGCAGCTTGGGGAGCTCCTATAATTCACCCCTCCACTTT	CASSLGSSYNSPLHF